This section outlines one T cell receptor (beta chain) sequence together with its context. This sample stems from a study of T cell responses to AZD1222 COVID-19 vaccine. CDR1 is SGHRS, CDR2 YFSETQ, per germline. This CDR3 contains 15 residues. The V end was cut by 1 base, the J end by 3 bases, with 14 bases between. Using immunoSEQ multiplex PCR, the repertoire was profiled, and TCRdb retains in-frame clones only, with some absent. The sample has 150,000 to 200,000 clones, roughly 92% seen once. This sequence joins TRBV5-1 and TRBJ2-7; either TRBD1 or TRBD2 may supply D (6 bases each). This receptor was obtained from an adult in good health. The sequences come from peripheral blood, collected on day 0 of AZD1222 vaccination. The CDR3 spells CASSLKGGADYEQYF. The CDR3 nucleotides read TGCGCCAGCAGCTTGAAGGGGGGCGCGGACTACGAGCAGTACTTC.